The clone carrying this T cell receptor beta chain showed up just a few times. Its antigen remains unidentified. This sample stems from a study of identical twins. TCRdb analysed the 5' RACE reads with MiXCR anew, one entry per CDR3 protein. The table lists 1.5 million to 2 million distinct CDR3 sequences, about 31% of them singletons. Study-level findings and limits: Shared out-of-frame alpha sequences (those common to twins) showed excess low generation probability. Out-of-frame TCR alpha sharing observed in monozygotic twins exceeded model estimates. There is a chance that invariant MAIT and iNKT cells partially muddied zero-insertion analyses. Beta clonotypes that were abundant in cord blood contained fewer insertions, a pattern absent from memory repertoires.

The CDR3 is 20 amino acids. Germline CDR1 DFQATT, CDR2 SNEGSKA (reference sequence). V lost 1 base, J lost 0 bases, and 22 bases lay in between. The sequencing input was cord blood. This chain connects TRBV20-1 to TRBJ2-6; D is uncertain. The TCR was taken from a newborn girl in good health. The CDR3, as DNA: TGCAGTGCTAGAGGAGTCGTCGCGACAAGGCCATACTCTGGGGCCAACGTCCTGACTTTC. Protein: CSARGVVATRPYSGANVLTF.